These 14 T cell receptor beta chains share one sample of origin, sequenced in a study of blood T cell repertoires in COVID-19. Produced via immunoSEQ multiplex PCR; TCRdb's table is partial and in-frame only. The sample lists roughly 250,000 clones; over 80% were seen once. Sequenced sample: PBMCs or T cells enriched from blood (not recorded which). These TCRs come from a woman between 18 and 29 years old who had recovered from COVID-19.

This sequence joins TRBV29-1 and TRBJ2-7; a possible D gene is TRBD2 (6 bases). CDR1 and CDR2 (germline): SQVTM, ANQGSEA. Between the trimmed V and J ends, which lost 4 bases and 3 bases, there was a span of 13 bases. This CDR3 comprises 13 residues. CDR3 protein: CSVVGTGDYEQYF. In DNA form, the CDR3 reads TGCAGCGTTGTTGGGACGGGAGACTACGAGCAGTACTTC.

The chain uses TRBV25-1 and TRBJ1-2; D is perhaps TRBD1 (6 bases). This CDR3 spans 15 amino acids. Looked up from germline, CDR1 is MGHDK and CDR2 is SYGVNS. Trimming left V 4 bases short and J 8 bases short, with 20 bases between. This CDR3 is CASSVGGGPPGGYTF. As DNA, the CDR3 is TGTGCCAGCAGTGTAGGGGGGGGCCCCCCTGGAGGCTACACCTTC.

The chain joins TRBV28 to TRBJ1-1; 9 bases are a match to TRBD1. The CDR3 length is 14 residues. Germline V gene sequence: CDR1 MDHEN, CDR2 SYDVKM. Trimming cost V 5 bases and J 3 bases; bases outside gene matches: 4. The CDR3: CASSLTGGDTEAFF. CDR3 in DNA: TGTGCCAGCAGTCTGACAGGGGGAGACACTGAAGCTTTCTTT.

This clone was counted once. The chain is built from TRBV18 and TRBJ1-5; 8 positions match TRBD1. Unmatched junction bases numbered 3, after V lost 6 bases and J lost 5 bases. The V gene's germline CDR1 is KGHSH and CDR2 LQKENI. The length of the CDR3 is 13 residues. CDR3 amino acids: CASSPTGDQPQHF. CDR3 nucleotide sequence: TGTGCCAGCTCCCCGACAGGGGATCAGCCCCAGCATTTT.

V is TRBV5-1 and J is TRBJ2-5; 12 bases match TRBD1. Germline CDR1 reads SGHRS; CDR2 reads YFSETQ. With 4 bases clipped from V and 3 bases from J, the junction kept 10 bases outside the gene matches. The CDR3 extends over 17 amino acids. The CDR3 spells CASSRRDRGPSKETQYF. DNA of the CDR3: TGCGCCAGCAGCAGAAGGGACAGGGGGCCCTCCAAAGAGACCCAGTACTTC.

The chain couples TRBV19 to TRBJ1-5; D is perhaps TRBD1 (6 bases). This CDR3 contains 13 residues. Germline V CDR1 and CDR2: LNHDA, SQIVND (reference sequence). The V and J ends lost 5 bases and 8 bases respectively, with 13 bases between them. CDR3 in amino acids: CASSQGIWEPQHF. DNA of the CDR3: TGTGCCAGTAGTCAGGGGATATGGGAGCCCCAGCATTTT. The variable domain in full, completed from reference TRBV19 and TRBJ1-5, reads DGGITQSPKYLFRKEGQNVTLSCEQNLNHDAMYWYRQDPGQGLRLIYYSQIVNDFQKGDIAEGYSVSREKKESFPLTVTSAQKNPTAFYLCASSQGIWEPQHFGDGTRLSIL.

The gene calls are TRBV7-6 and TRBJ2-3, with TRBD2 matching 9 bases. This CDR3 spans 16 amino acids. The ends lost 5 bases at V and 4 bases at J; junction bases unmatched: 10. Per germline, CDR1 SGHVS and CDR2 FNYEAQ. CDR3 bases: TGTGCCAGCAGCCCACGGGCAGCGGGAGGCGCAGATACGCAGTATTTT. Amino acid sequence: CASSPRAAGGADTQYF.

This chain connects TRBV11-3 to TRBJ1-4; D not resolved. Germline CDR1 SGHNT, CDR2 YENEEA. The V gene lost 6 bases and the J gene lost 4 bases, with 12 bases spanning the gap. The CDR3 runs to 14 residues. CDR3 nucleotides: TGTGCCAGCAGAGGGTTGACTAATAATGAAAAACTGTTTTTT. This gives the protein CASRGLTNNEKLFF.

This clone came up once. CDR3 residues: CASSWATSGPYEQYF. The DNA of the CDR3 is TGTGCCAGCAGCTGGGCGACTAGCGGGCCCTACGAGCAGTACTTC. The genes are TRBV5-6 and TRBJ2-7; TRBD2 aligns across 10 bases. Germline CDR1 is SGHDT and CDR2 is YYEEEE. V lost 3 bases to trimming and J lost 2 bases; unmatched junction nucleotides: 5. This CDR3 is 15 amino acids long. Combining the CDR3 with reference TRBV5-6 and TRBJ2-7 gives the whole variable domain DAGVTQSPTHLIKTRGQQVTLRCSPKSGHDTVSWYQQALGQGPQFIFQYYEEEERQRGNFPDRFSGHQFPNYSSELNVNALLLGDSALYLCASSWATSGPYEQYFGPGTRLTVT.

The chain employs TRBV2 and TRBJ1-1; D call uncertain. Germline loops: CDR1 SNHLY, CDR2 FYNNEI. This CDR3 region has 13 residues. Trimming took off 7 bases at V and 0 bases at J, with 9 bases between the two ends. The CDR3 is CASKRELNTEAFF. The CDR3, as DNA: TGTGCCAGCAAGAGAGAACTGAACACTGAAGCTTTCTTT.

The V and J genes are TRBV28 and TRBJ2-2; 7 nucleotides match TRBD2. Germline CDR1 reads MDHEN; CDR2 reads SYDVKM. The CDR3 extends over 12 amino acids. After removal of 7 bases from V and 8 bases from J, the junction contained 4 bases not matched to a gene. CDR3 nucleotide sequence: TGTGCCAGCACTAGCGGTCAGGGGGAGCTGTTTTTT. Its translation is CASTSGQGELFF.

CDR3 in DNA: TGTGCCAGCAGTCCGCAGGGGAAAGGGACCCAGTACTTC. It specifies CASSPQGKGTQYF. This sequence joins TRBV12-3 or TRBV12-4 and TRBJ2-5, with D possibly matching TRBD1 (6 bases). The CDR3 runs to 13 residues. The V and J ends lost 5 bases and 7 bases respectively, with 14 bases between them.

V and J are TRBV19 and TRBJ2-4; the match to TRBD2 covers 9 bases. Germline CDR1 is LNHDA and CDR2 is SQIVND (reference sequence). Germline trimming cut 5 bases from V and 1 base from J; bases unmatched to any gene: 9. The CDR3 totals 17 residues. The chain's CDR3 is CASSRERGESAKNIQYF. The CDR3 bases are TGTGCCAGTAGTCGGGAGCGGGGGGAGTCTGCCAAAAACATTCAGTACTTC.

This sequence joins TRBV19 and TRBJ1-3; the D gene is possibly TRBD1 (5 bases). Trimming removed 3 bases from V and 0 bases from J, with 15 bases in between. The CDR3 sequence is 17 residues long. The germline V gene has CDR1 LNHDA and CDR2 SQIVND (reference sequence). For the CDR3, the DNA is TGTGCCAGTAGTATCGGTGGCAGGGCTATCTCTGGAAACACCATATATTTT. It yields the protein CASSIGGRAISGNTIYF.